This TCR beta chain was found in a study of blood T cell repertoires in COVID-19. Study-level background: T cells, B-cell-depleted T cells, or PBMCs supplied cDNA or gDNA.

This CDR3 contains 15 residues. Trimming took 3 bases from V and 0 from J, leaving 9 bases between them. The germline gives CDR1 KGHSH, CDR2 LQKENI. Some clones are missing from TCRdb's copy, which holds only in-frame ones; the method was immunoSEQ multiplex PCR. The table has about 350,000 clones, about 90% seen once. In its sample, this clone was seen a few times. This sequence originates from a woman in her 30s who had recovered from COVID-19. The rearrangement uses TRBV18 and TRBJ1-5, with unresolved D. The sequenced material came from PBMCs or T cells enriched from blood (not recorded which). The CDR3 is CASSPEGASNQPQHF. DNA of the CDR3: TGTGCCAGCTCACCGGAAGGAGCTAGCAATCAGCCCCAGCATTTT.